This T cell receptor beta chain was captured by sequencing in a study of blood T cell repertoires in COVID-19. Study in general: Italy, Spain and the United States were the sources of the convalescent and acute COVID-19 samples.

Seattle patients were enrolled during active infection and followed longitudinally. Method: immunoSEQ multiplex PCR; TCRdb's copy keeps in-frame clones and lacks some. Here the sample spans about 230,000 clones, 86% being singletons. The source of this sequence is a man aged 50-60 years with COVID-19, enrolled during active disease. Sequencing input: peripheral blood.

CDR3 loop: CASSRGGNQETQYF. The CDR3 DNA sequence: TGTGCCAGCAGCCGGGGGGGCAACCAAGAGACCCAGTACTTC. This sequence joins TRBV7-3 and TRBJ2-5; 8 nucleotides match TRBD2. The germline gives CDR1 SGHTA, CDR2 FQGTGA. The CDR3 totals 14 residues. V lost 5 bases, J lost 0 bases, and 2 bases stayed unmatched.